The clone carrying this T cell receptor (beta chain) came up many times. Its target is not known. These data belong to a study of T-cell reconstitution after alpha-beta-depleted transplantation in children. Study-level points and caveats: Counts and diversity of T cells one year after transplant came mostly from newly produced T cells. Two months or so post-transplant, alpha-beta T cells reportedly derived from several hundred expanded graft clones. Some patients showed high day-60 TCRbeta diversity, which derived from surviving recipient T cells and thymic progenitors.

Germline V gene sequence: CDR1 SGDLS, CDR2 YYNGEE. The CDR3 spans 16 residues. Deletions cut 0 bases from V and 8 bases from J, with 20 bases between. Unique molecular identifiers featured in how the TCRbeta library was prepared. Each CDR3 protein gets one entry after TCRdb re-called the PCR reads with MiXCR. The sample yields around 250,000 distinct CDR3 sequences, approximately 8% seen once. The receptor comes from a male patient between 10 and 17 years old who had a stem cell transplant for acute lymphoblastic leukemia, so the T cells may come from the graft donor. The chain recombines TRBV9 with TRBJ1-2; no firm D call. This sample comprised PBMCs, mostly from graft donor cells, obtained 180 days after TCRalphabeta/CD19-depleted stem cell transplant. The DNA for the CDR3 is TGTGCCAGCAGCGTAGGCAAGTTTTCTGGGAGCGAAGGCTACACCTTC. Translating it yields CASSVGKFSGSEGYTF.